This T cell receptor (beta chain) was observed in a study of control samples from healthy donors and cancer patients. The method was immunoSEQ multiplex PCR; TCRdb's version includes in-frame clones alone and lacks a portion of them. The sample comprises 100,000 to 150,000 clones, about 91% of which are singletons, and roughly 8.7% rests with the top ten. Germline CDR1 SEHNR, CDR2 FQNEAQ (reference sequence). V was clipped by 8 bases and J by 3 bases, with 10 bases between them. This CDR3 has 12 amino acids. The gene calls are TRBV7-9 and TRBJ1-1; D remains ambiguous. The sequence derives from a man in his late teens or twenties in good health. The sample taken for sequencing was blood. Written as DNA, the CDR3 is TGTGCCAGCGGGGTTACGGACACTGAAGCTTTCTTT. This sequence encodes CASGVTDTEAFF.